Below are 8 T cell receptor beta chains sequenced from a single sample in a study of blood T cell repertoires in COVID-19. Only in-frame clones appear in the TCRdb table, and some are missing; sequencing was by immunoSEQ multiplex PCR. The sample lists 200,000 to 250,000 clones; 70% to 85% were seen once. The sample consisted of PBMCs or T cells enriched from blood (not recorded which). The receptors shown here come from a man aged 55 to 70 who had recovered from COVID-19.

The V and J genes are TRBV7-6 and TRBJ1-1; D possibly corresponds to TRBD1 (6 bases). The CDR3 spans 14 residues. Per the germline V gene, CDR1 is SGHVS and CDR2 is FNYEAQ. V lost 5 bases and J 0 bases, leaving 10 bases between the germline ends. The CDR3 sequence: CASSRTDMNTEAFF. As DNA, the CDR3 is TGTGCCAGCAGCCGGACAGACATGAACACTGAAGCTTTCTTT.

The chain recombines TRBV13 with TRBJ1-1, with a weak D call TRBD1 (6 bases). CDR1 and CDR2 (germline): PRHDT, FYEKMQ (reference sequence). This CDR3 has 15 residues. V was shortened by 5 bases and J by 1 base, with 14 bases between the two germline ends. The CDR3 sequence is CASSHPTGWNTEAFF. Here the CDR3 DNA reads TGTGCCAGCAGCCACCCGACAGGATGGAACACTGAAGCTTTCTTT. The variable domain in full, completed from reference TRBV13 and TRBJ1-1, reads AAGVIQSPRHLIKEKRETATLKCYPIPRHDTVYWYQQGPGQDPQFLISFYEKMQSDKGSIPDRFSAQQFSDYHSELNMSSLELGDSALYFCASSHPTGWNTEAFFGQGTRLTVV.

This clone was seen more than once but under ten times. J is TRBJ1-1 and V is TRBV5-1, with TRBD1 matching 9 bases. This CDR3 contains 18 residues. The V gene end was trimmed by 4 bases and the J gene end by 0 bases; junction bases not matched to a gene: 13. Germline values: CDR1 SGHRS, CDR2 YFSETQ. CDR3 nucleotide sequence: TGCGCCAGCAGCCCCGGGGGATGGGACAGGGTTATGAACACTGAAGCTTTCTTT. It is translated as CASSPGGWDRVMNTEAFF.

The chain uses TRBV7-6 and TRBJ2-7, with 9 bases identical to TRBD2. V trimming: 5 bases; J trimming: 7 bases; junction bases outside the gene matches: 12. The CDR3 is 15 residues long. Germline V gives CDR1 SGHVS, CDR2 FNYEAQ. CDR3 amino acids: CASSIGTAGGGEQYF. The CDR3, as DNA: TGTGCCAGCAGCATCGGGACAGCGGGGGGTGGGGAGCAGTACTTC.

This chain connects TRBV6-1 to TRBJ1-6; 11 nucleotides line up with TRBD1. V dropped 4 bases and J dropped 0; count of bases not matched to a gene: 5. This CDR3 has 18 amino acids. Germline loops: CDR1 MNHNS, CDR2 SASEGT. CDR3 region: CASSGDRGGFSYNSPLHF. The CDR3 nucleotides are TGTGCCAGCAGTGGGGACAGGGGGGGTTTCTCCTATAATTCACCCCTCCACTTT.

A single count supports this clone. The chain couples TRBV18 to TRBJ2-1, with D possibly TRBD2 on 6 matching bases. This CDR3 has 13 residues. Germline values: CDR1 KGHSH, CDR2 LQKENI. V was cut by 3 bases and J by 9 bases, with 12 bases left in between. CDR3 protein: CASSPAGQGEQFF. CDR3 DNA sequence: TGTGCCAGCTCACCGGCGGGGCAAGGTGAGCAGTTCTTC.

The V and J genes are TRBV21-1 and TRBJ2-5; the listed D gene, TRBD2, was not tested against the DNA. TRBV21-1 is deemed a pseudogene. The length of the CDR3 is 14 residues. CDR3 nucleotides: TGTGCCAGCAGCGCCCTAGAGGTTGGGGAGACCCAGTACTTC. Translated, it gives CASSALEVGETQYF.

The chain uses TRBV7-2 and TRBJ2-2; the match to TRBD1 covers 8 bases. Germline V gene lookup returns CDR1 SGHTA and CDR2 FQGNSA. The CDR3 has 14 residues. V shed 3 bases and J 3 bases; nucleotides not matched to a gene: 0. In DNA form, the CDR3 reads TGTGCCAGCAGCTTGACAGGGGACACCGGGGAGCTGTTTTTT. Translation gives CASSLTGDTGELFF.